A selection of T cell receptor beta chains follows, all from one sample in a study of CD8+CD57+ T cells in acquired aplastic anemia. Each CDR3 protein is one row after TCRdb ran MiXCR on the reads. Of 150,000 to 200,000 distinct CDR3 sequences in the sample, more than 40% are singletons; the top ten hold roughly 30%. The sample consisted of sorted CD4+, CD8+, or CD8+CD57+ T cells (not recorded which) from PBMCs. These receptors all stem from a human donor with aplastic anemia. Each CDR3 is given with its conserved first and last residue. The D gene is left open where the match is weak. Size is omitted from some rows. Given values are once, few, many or a class for expanded clones.

cdr3_length	j_call	d_call	v_call	clone_size	cdr3_nt	cdr3_aa
16	TRBJ2-5	TRBD2	TRBV12-3/TRBV12-4	many	TGTGCCAGCAGTTTTTCGGCGAGCGGGGAGTTTCAGACCCAGTACTTC	CASSFSASGEFQTQYF
15	TRBJ1-5	.	TRBV10-3	few	TGTGCCATCAGTGATTCCGGACGATCTAATCAGCCCCAGCATTTT	CAISDSGRSNQPQHF
12	TRBJ1-6	.	TRBV13	.	TGTGCCAGCAGCGGGGTGGTTTCACCCCTCCACTTT	CASSGVVSPLHF
11	TRBJ2-2	.	TRBV30	.	TGTGCCTGGAGTCCCGCCGGGGAGCTGTTTTTT	CAWSPAGELFF
14	TRBJ2-7	TRBD2	TRBV29-1	few	TGCAGCGTTGAACTAGCGGGAGCATCCTACGAGCAGTACTTC	CSVELAGASYEQYF
16	TRBJ1-2	TRBD1	TRBV15	.	TGTGCCACCAGCAGAGATCGAGACAGGGTTGGCTATGGCTACACCTTC	CATSRDRDRVGYGYTF
14	TRBJ2-5	TRBD1	TRBV25-1	many	TGTGCCAGCAGTTGGGACAGTTACCAAGAGACCCAGTACTTC	CASSWDSYQETQYF
14	TRBJ2-7	.	TRBV10-3	once	TGTGCCATCAGTGGGCAGGGGGGGGACTACGAGCAGTACTTC	CAISGQGGDYEQYF
14	TRBJ2-7	.	TRBV20-1	many	TGCAGTGCTAGAGGGCTACCCGGCTCCTACGAGCAGTACTTC	CSARGLPGSYEQYF
13	TRBJ1-1	.	TRBV4-3	.	TGCGCCAGCAGCCGAGAGGTGAACACTGAAGCTTTCTTT	CASSREVNTEAFF
16	TRBJ2-7	TRBD2	TRBV7-6	many	TGTGCCAGCAGCTTAGATAGCGGGAGGCTATCCTACGAGCAGTACTTC	CASSLDSGRLSYEQYF
15	TRBJ1-1	.	TRBV27	few	TGTGCCAGCAGTTTATCCTTTCAGGGGAGCACTGAAGCTTTCTTT	CASSLSFQGSTEAFF
11	TRBJ2-1	.	TRBV10-2	many	TGCGCCAGCAACCTAGGGGGTGAGCAGTTCTTC	CASNLGGEQFF
16	TRBJ1-2	TRBD1	TRBV9	many	TGTGCCAGCAGCGTCTACCGGGACAGGGCTCGGTTGGGCTACACCTTC	CASSVYRDRARLGYTF
13	TRBJ1-1	TRBD1	TRBV10-3	.	TGTGCCATCAGTGAGTGGGACAGCACTGAAGCTTTCTTT	CAISEWDSTEAFF
16	TRBJ2-7	TRBD1	TRBV15	few	TGTGCCACCAGCCGACGGACAGGGGGGTCTTTGGGTGAGCAGTACTTC	CATSRRTGGSLGEQYF